A single sample gave rise to the 28 T cell receptor beta chains below, sequenced in a study of PD-L1 blockade in urothelial cancer. The table came from immunoSEQ multiplex PCR; TCRdb's copy has only in-frame clones and leaves some out. Of approximately 100,000 clones in the sample, roughly 84% were seen once. This specimen consisted of PBMCs, obtained around atezolizumab (anti-PD-L1) treatment. The receptor set was obtained from a man in his fifties with urothelial cancer.

J is TRBJ2-7 and V is TRBV9, with D perhaps matching TRBD1 (6 bases). V was pared by 4 bases and J by 3 bases, with 14 bases between. Germline CDR1 reads SGDLS; CDR2 reads YYNGEE. The CDR3 length is 14 residues. CDR3: CASSPRDNRYEQYF. The DNA of the CDR3 is TGTGCCAGCAGCCCCCGGGACAACCGCTACGAGCAGTACTTC.

This clone was seen just once. The rearrangement uses TRBV19 and TRBJ2-2; no clear D. Trimming took off 1 base at V and 1 base at J, with 10 bases between the two ends. The CDR3 extends over 16 amino acids. The germline V gene has CDR1 LNHDA and CDR2 SQIVND (reference sequence). The CDR3 DNA reads as TGTGCCAGTAGTATAGTTCGACTCTTGAACACCGGGGAGCTGTTTTTT. Its protein is CASSIVRLLNTGELFF.

This clone was observed once. This chain links TRBV12-5 with TRBJ2-5; possibly TRBD1 for D (5 bases). V was clipped by 1 base and J by 7 bases, with 10 bases between them. This CDR3 is 13 amino acids long. In germline, CDR1 is LGHNT, CDR2 FRNRAP. Here the CDR3 DNA reads TGTGCTAGTGGTTTGGGGACACCGGGGACCCAGTACTTC. It codes for CASGLGTPGTQYF.

This clone was detected only once. The chain links TRBV28 to TRBJ1-5; TRBD1 might be the D (6 bases). Germline CDR1 is MDHEN and CDR2 is SYDVKM. CDR3 length equals 15 residues. Trimming cost V 6 bases and J 3 bases, with 15 bases left between them. The CDR3 nucleotides are TGTGCCAGCAGCCGGAGACAGGCCTTCAATCAGCCCCAGCATTTT. Translation gives CASSRRQAFNQPQHF.

The V and J genes are TRBV14 and TRBJ1-2; tentative D call: TRBD1 (6 bases). V gave up 2 bases and J gave up 8 bases, with 15 bases separating them. This CDR3 has 14 amino acids. Germline V gene lookup returns CDR1 SGHDN and CDR2 FVKESK. CDR3 region: CASSQMRGASGYTF. CDR3 bases: TGTGCCAGCAGCCAAATGCGGGGGGCTTCCGGCTACACCTTC. The variable domain in full, with the rest retrieved from reference TRBV14 and TRBJ1-2, is EAGVTQFPSHSVIEKGQTVTLRCDPISGHDNLYWYRRVMGKEIKFLLHFVKESKQDESGMPNNRFLAERTGGTYSTLKVQPAELEDSGVYFCASSQMRGASGYTFGSGTRLTVV.

In its sample, this clone was seen a few times. This CDR3 is CASSESHRGHEQYF. CDR3 coding DNA: TGCGCCAGCAGTGAGTCTCACAGGGGTCACGAGCAGTACTTC. The chain recombines TRBV10-1 with TRBJ2-7, with 7 bases aligning to TRBD1. V dropped 0 bases and J dropped 5; count of bases not matched to a gene: 4. Germline loops: CDR1 WNHNN, CDR2 SYGVQD (reference sequence). The CDR3 extends over 14 amino acids.

The V gene is TRBV5-4, the J gene TRBJ2-7; 7 bases are shared with TRBD1. The ends lost 4 bases at V and 3 bases at J; junction bases unmatched: 7. There are 14 residues in the CDR3. In germline, CDR1 is SGHNT, CDR2 YYREEE (reference sequence). CDR3 in amino acids: CASSPGTVNYEQYF. The CDR3 DNA is TGTGCCAGCAGCCCCGGGACAGTTAACTACGAGCAGTACTTC.

The sample holds one count of this clone. V usage is TRBV5-5 and J usage is TRBJ2-5, with 9 bases fitting TRBD1. This CDR3 region has 15 residues. The germline V gene encodes CDR1 SGHKS and CDR2 YYEKEE (reference sequence). With V trimmed by 4 bases and J by 2 bases, 6 bases remained unmatched. CDR3 nucleotides: TGTGCCAGCAGCCACGGGACAGGGCAACAAGAGACCCAGTACTTC. Translating gives CASSHGTGQQETQYF.

The rearrangement joins TRBV15 to TRBJ2-1, with D possibly being TRBD1 (6 bases). The germline V gene has CDR1 LNHNV and CDR2 YYDKDF (reference sequence). The CDR3 spans 13 residues. The germline V and J ends were trimmed by 2 bases and 4 bases, with 6 bases remaining between them. Here the CDR3 reads CATSRQGYNEQFF. DNA of the CDR3: TGTGCCACCAGCAGACAGGGGTACAATGAGCAGTTCTTC.

CDR3 sequence reads: CASSQSQAYSYEQYF. As DNA, the CDR3 is TGCGCCAGCAGCCAAAGTCAGGCTTATTCCTACGAGCAGTACTTC. The chain employs TRBV4-1 and TRBJ2-7; D gene uncertain. CDR3 length: 15 residues. The germline V and J ends were trimmed by 2 bases and 1 base, with 12 bases remaining between them. Germline CDR1 is MGHRA and CDR2 is YSYEKL.

This clone came up once. CDR3 DNA: TGTGCCAGCAGTCGGGAACTAGCGGACACCGGGGAGCTGTTTTTT. Residues: CASSRELADTGELFF. The rearrangement uses TRBV27 and TRBJ2-2; 8 bases align to TRBD2. The V segment lost 5 bases and the J segment 3 bases; nucleotides outside the gene matches: 5. The CDR3 runs 15 residues. Germline assignment: CDR1 MNHEY and CDR2 SMNVEV (reference sequence).

This clone was detected only once. The chain carries TRBV9 and TRBJ2-1; 13 positions agree with TRBD2. The CDR3 has 17 amino acids. With V trimmed by 4 bases and J by 4 bases, 8 bases remained unmatched. The germline CDR1 and CDR2 sequences are SGDLS and YYNGEE. CDR3 DNA sequence: TGTGCCAGCAGCCCGCGGACTAGCGGGAGAGGTTACAATGAGCAGTTCTTC. Residues: CASSPRTSGRGYNEQFF. The whole variable domain, filled in from reference TRBV9 and TRBJ2-1, reads DSGVTQTPKHLITATGQRVTLRCSPRSGDLSVYWYQQSLDQGLQFLIQYYNGEERAKGNILERFSAQQFPDLHSELNLSSLELGDSALYFCASSPRTSGRGYNEQFFGPGTRLTVL.

V gene TRBV29-1 combines with J gene TRBJ2-5, with D tentatively TRBD2 (7 bases). Germline CDR1 SQVTM, CDR2 ANQGSEA. The V end lost 3 bases, the J end lost 1 base, and 9 bases lay between the germline ends. The CDR3 spans 13 residues. The CDR3 spells CSVEAGAQETQYF. The CDR3 bases are TGCAGCGTTGAGGCGGGGGCCCAAGAGACCCAGTACTTC.

The V gene is TRBV5-1, the J gene TRBJ2-6, with D tentatively TRBD2 (7 bases). Trimming took 5 bases from V and 0 from J, leaving 15 bases between them. This CDR3 spans 17 amino acids. The germline gives CDR1 SGHRS, CDR2 YFSETQ. The chain's CDR3 is CASSYGGLSSGANVLTF. Here the CDR3 DNA reads TGCGCCAGCAGTTACGGGGGGCTCAGCTCTGGGGCCAACGTCCTGACTTTC.

This rearrangement joins TRBV18 to TRBJ2-1; 13 bases map to TRBD2. CDR3 length equals 15 residues. The junction had 2 bases not matched to a gene; V was cut back by 3 bases and J by 6 bases. From germline, CDR1 is KGHSH and CDR2 LQKENI. The CDR3 loop reads CASSPGTSGINEQFF. The CDR3 bases are TGTGCCAGCTCACCCGGGACTAGCGGGATCAATGAGCAGTTCTTC. Complete variable domain (other parts from reference TRBV18 and TRBJ2-1): NAGVMQNPRHLVRRRGQEARLRCSPMKGHSHVYWYRQLPEEGLKFMVYLQKENIIDESGMPKERFSAEFPKEGPSILRIQQVVRGDSAAYFCASSPGTSGINEQFFGPGTRLTVL.

V gene TRBV5-1 combines with J gene TRBJ2-7, with 9 bases fitting TRBD2. V was clipped by 3 bases and J by 2 bases; unmatched bases: 9. This CDR3 contains 16 residues. Germline values: CDR1 SGHRS, CDR2 YFSETQ. This CDR3 reads CASSYQQTSGPYEQYF. The CDR3 nucleotides read TGCGCCAGCAGCTATCAGCAGACTAGCGGACCCTACGAGCAGTACTTC.

The V gene is TRBV2, the J gene TRBJ2-2; 7 bases fit TRBD2. V was clipped by 8 bases and J by 4 bases; unmatched bases: 13. This CDR3 has 16 amino acids. Germline CDR1 and CDR2: SNHLY and FYNNEI. CDR3 sequence (DNA): TGTGCCAGCTGCCCCGGCGGGGGAATAGGCACCGGGGAGCTGTTTTTT. Its translation is CASCPGGGIGTGELFF.

V is TRBV5-1 and J is TRBJ2-1; tentatively, D is TRBD1 (6 bases). The germline V gene encodes CDR1 SGHRS and CDR2 YFSETQ. The CDR3 has 14 amino acids. V lost 4 bases and J 3 bases, leaving 11 bases between the germline ends. DNA for the CDR3: TGCGCCAGCAGCAACGGACAGAGCTACAATGAGCAGTTCTTC. Amino acids: CASSNGQSYNEQFF.

This chain links TRBV4-1 with TRBJ1-5; D unresolved. V shed 5 bases and J shed 4 bases, with 12 bases lying between them. The CDR3 is 14 amino acids. The germline V gene has CDR1 MGHRA and CDR2 YSYEKL. Here the CDR3 reads CASSNRELNQPQHF. The CDR3 DNA reads TGCGCCAGCAGCAACCGGGAACTTAATCAGCCCCAGCATTTT.

The rearrangement joins TRBV28 to TRBJ2-5; no definite D call. The germline gives CDR1 MDHEN, CDR2 SYDVKM. V lost 6 bases, J lost 2 bases, and 10 bases lay in between. The CDR3 extends over 13 amino acids. The CDR3 loop is CASSPVGQETQYF. The CDR3 DNA sequence: TGTGCCAGCAGCCCAGTCGGGCAAGAGACCCAGTACTTC.

The table lists this clone with a few counts. The rearrangement links TRBV5-1 to TRBJ2-7, with 8 bases fitting TRBD1. From germline, CDR1 is SGHRS and CDR2 YFSETQ. Trimming took 2 bases from V and 6 from J; bases not matched to a gene: 10. The CDR3 length is 15 residues. CDR3 bases: TGCGCCAGCAGCTTACGTACCGACAGGGGAGCCGAGCAGTACTTC. It yields the protein CASSLRTDRGAEQYF.

This chain joins TRBV6-5 and TRBJ2-7; D is undetermined. Germline CDR1 is MNHEY and CDR2 is SVGAGI. The CDR3 consists of 13 residues. V was trimmed by 5 bases and J by 2 bases, leaving 10 bases between them. The CDR3 nucleotides read TGTGCCAGCAGTCTAACTTATACCTACGAGCAGTACTTC. Translation gives CASSLTYTYEQYF.

The genes are TRBV2 and TRBJ2-3; 10 bases are a match to TRBD2. This CDR3 is 15 amino acids long. The V gene's germline CDR1 is SNHLY and CDR2 FYNNEI. V shed 8 bases and J 0 bases; nucleotides not matched to a gene: 5. CDR3 in amino acids: CASVGSGGSTDTQYF. For the CDR3, the DNA is TGTGCCAGCGTAGGTAGCGGGGGGAGCACAGATACGCAGTATTTT. The variable domain in full, with the rest retrieved from reference TRBV2 and TRBJ2-3, is EPEVTQTPSHQVTQMGQEVILRCVPISNHLYFYWYRQILGQKVEFLVSFYNNEISEKSEIFDDQFSVERPDGSNFTLKIRSTKLEDSAMYFCASVGSGGSTDTQYFGPGTRLTVL.

The CDR3 nucleotides read TGTGCCAGTAGTATACGAGGAGGAGATTCACCCCTCCACTTT. It encodes CASSIRGGDSPLHF. The J gene is TRBJ1-6, the V gene TRBV19; D is unclear. Germline V gene data show CDR1 as LNHDA and CDR2 as SQIVND (reference sequence). The CDR3 length is 14 residues. The V end lost 2 bases, the J end lost 8 bases, and 10 bases lay between the germline ends.

In nucleotides, the CDR3 is TGTGCCAGCACCCCAGGCGGGAGGGGCGAGCAGTACTTC. Its protein is CASTPGGRGEQYF. The V and J genes are TRBV7-9 and TRBJ2-7; 9 positions agree with TRBD2. Trimming at V came to 7 bases and at J to 6 bases, leaving 7 bases not matched to a gene. From germline, CDR1 is SEHNR and CDR2 FQNEAQ (reference sequence). CDR3 length: 13 residues.

This clone showed up just once. The J gene is TRBJ1-5, the V gene TRBV2; D gene unclear. The germline CDR1 and CDR2 sequences are SNHLY and FYNNEI. The CDR3 totals 14 residues. V lost 5 bases, J lost 0 bases, and 8 bases lay in between. DNA of the CDR3: TGTGCCAGCAGTCGGGAGAATAGCAATCAGCCCCAGCATTTT. Protein: CASSRENSNQPQHF.

The CDR3 protein is CATSREFTSPNQPQHF. CDR3 nucleotide sequence: TGTGCCACCAGCAGGGAGTTTACAAGCCCCAATCAGCCCCAGCATTTT. The V and J genes are TRBV15 and TRBJ1-5; D not certain. The germline gives CDR1 LNHNV, CDR2 YYDKDF (reference sequence). The CDR3 runs 16 residues. Trimming stripped 3 bases from V and 3 bases from J, with 15 bases between.

This chain connects TRBV7-3 to TRBJ2-2, with D perhaps matching TRBD1 (5 bases). The CDR3 has 15 residues. V gave up 7 bases and J gave up 1 base, with 13 bases separating them. The germline V gene has CDR1 SGHTA and CDR2 FQGTGA. CDR3 region: CASTPGPVNTGELFF. CDR3 in DNA: TGTGCCAGCACCCCAGGGCCCGTGAACACCGGGGAGCTGTTTTTT.